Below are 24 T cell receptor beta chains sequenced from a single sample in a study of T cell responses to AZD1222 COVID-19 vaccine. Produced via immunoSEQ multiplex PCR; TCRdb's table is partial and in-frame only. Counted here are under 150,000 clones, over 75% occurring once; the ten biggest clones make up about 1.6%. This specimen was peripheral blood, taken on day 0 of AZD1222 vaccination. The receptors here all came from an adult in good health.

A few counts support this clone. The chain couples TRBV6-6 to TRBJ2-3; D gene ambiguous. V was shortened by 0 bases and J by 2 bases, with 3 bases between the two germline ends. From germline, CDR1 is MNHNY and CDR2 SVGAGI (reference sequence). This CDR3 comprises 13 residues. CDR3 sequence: CASSYSDTDTQYF. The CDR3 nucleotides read TGTGCCAGCAGTTACTCTGACACAGATACGCAGTATTTT.

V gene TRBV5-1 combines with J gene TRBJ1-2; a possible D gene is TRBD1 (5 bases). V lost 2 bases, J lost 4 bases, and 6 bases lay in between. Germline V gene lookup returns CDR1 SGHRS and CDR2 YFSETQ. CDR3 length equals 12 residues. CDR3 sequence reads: CASSLRGYGYTF. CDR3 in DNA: TGCGCCAGCAGCTTAAGGGGCTATGGCTACACCTTC.

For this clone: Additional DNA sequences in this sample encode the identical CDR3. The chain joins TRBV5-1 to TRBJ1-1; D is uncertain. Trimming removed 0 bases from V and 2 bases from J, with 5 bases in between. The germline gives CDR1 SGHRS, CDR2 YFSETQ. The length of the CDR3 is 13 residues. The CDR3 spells CASSLGANTEAFF. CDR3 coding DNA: TGCGCCAGCAGCTTGGGGGCTAACACTGAAGCTTTCTTT.

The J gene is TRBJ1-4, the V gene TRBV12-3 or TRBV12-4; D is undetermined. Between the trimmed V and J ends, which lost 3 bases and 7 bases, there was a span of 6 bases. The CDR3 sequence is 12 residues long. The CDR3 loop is CASSFGFEKLFF. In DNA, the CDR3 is TGTGCCAGCAGTTTCGGATTTGAAAAACTGTTTTTT.

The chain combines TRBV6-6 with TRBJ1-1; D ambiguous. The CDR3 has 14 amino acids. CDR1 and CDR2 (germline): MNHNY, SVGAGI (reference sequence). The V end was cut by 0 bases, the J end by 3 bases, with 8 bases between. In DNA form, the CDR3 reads TGTGCCAGCAGTTACTCGGGGATGTACACTGAAGCTTTCTTT. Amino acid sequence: CASSYSGMYTEAFF.

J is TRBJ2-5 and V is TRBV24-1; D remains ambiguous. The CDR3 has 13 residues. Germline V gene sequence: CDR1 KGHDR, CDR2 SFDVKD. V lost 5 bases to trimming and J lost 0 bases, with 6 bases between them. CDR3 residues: CATSGVYQETQYF. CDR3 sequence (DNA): TGTGCCACCAGTGGAGTGTACCAAGAGACCCAGTACTTC.

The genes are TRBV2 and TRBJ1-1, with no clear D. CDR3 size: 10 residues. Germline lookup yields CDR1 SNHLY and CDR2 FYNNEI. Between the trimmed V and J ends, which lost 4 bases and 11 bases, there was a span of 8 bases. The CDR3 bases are TGTGCCAGCAGTGGGGCTTGGGCTTTCTTT. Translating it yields CASSGAWAFF. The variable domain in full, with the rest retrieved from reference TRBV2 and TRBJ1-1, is EPEVTQTPSHQVTQMGQEVILRCVPISNHLYFYWYRQILGQKVEFLVSFYNNEISEKSEIFDDQFSVERPDGSNFTLKIRSTKLEDSAMYFCASSGAWAFFGQGTRLTVV.

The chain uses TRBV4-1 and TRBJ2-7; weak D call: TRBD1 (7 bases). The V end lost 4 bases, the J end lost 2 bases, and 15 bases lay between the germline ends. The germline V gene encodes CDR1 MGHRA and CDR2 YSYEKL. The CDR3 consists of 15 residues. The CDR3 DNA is TGCGCCAGCAGCCGTGGTTCAGGGGGGACCTACGAGCAGTACTTC. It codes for CASSRGSGGTYEQYF.

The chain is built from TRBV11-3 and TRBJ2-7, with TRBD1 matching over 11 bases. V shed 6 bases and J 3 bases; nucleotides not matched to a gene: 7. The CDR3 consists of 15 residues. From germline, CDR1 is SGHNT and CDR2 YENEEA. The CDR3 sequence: CASRPKGQGDYEQYF. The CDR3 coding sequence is TGTGCCAGCAGACCCAAGGGACAGGGGGACTACGAGCAGTACTTC.

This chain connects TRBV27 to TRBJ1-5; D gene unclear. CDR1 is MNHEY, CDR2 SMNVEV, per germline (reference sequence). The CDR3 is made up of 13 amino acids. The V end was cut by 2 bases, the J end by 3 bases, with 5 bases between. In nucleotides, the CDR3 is TGTGCCAGCAGTTTACATAACAATCAGCCCCAGCATTTT. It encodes CASSLHNNQPQHF.

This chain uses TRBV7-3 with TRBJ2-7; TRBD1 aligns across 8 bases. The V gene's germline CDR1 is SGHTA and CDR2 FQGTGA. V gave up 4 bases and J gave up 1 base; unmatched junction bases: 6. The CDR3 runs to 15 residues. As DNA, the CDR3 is TGTGCCAGCAGCTCCGGACAGGGTCGGTCCTACGAGCAGTACTTC. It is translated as CASSSGQGRSYEQYF.

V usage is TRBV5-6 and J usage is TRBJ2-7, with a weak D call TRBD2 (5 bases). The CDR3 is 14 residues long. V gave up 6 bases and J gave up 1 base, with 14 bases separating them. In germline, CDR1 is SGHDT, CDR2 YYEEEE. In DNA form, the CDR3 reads TGTGCCAGCACCAAGCCCCAGCGGTCCTACGAGCAGTACTTC. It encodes CASTKPQRSYEQYF.

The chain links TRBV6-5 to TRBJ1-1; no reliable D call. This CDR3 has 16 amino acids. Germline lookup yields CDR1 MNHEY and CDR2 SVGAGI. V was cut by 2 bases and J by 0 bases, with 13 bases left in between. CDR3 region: CASSYGLGILNTEAFF. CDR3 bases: TGTGCCAGCAGTTACGGGTTGGGGATTTTGAACACTGAAGCTTTCTTT.

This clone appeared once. In nucleotides, the CDR3 is TGTGCCAGCGCGAATGGGGGACAGAACACTGAAGCTTTCTTT. As protein: CASANGGQNTEAFF. This chain uses TRBV19 with TRBJ1-1; TRBD1 might be the D (6 bases). V dropped 9 bases and J dropped 1 base, with 15 bases sitting between them. The CDR3 has 14 amino acids. Germline V gene lookup returns CDR1 LNHDA and CDR2 SQIVND (reference sequence).

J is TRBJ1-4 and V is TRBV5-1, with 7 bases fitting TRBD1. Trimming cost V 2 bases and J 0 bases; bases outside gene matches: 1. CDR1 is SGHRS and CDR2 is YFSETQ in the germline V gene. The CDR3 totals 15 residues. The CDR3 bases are TGCGCCAGCAGCTTCCAGGGGGCAACTAATGAAAAACTGTTTTTT. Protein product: CASSFQGATNEKLFF.

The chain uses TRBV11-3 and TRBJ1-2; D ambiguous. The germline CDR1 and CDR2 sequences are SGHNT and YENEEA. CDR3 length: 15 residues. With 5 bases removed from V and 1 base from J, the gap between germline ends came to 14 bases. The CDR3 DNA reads TGTGCCAGCAGCCCGACGGACGGATTTAACTATGGCTACACCTTC. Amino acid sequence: CASSPTDGFNYGYTF.

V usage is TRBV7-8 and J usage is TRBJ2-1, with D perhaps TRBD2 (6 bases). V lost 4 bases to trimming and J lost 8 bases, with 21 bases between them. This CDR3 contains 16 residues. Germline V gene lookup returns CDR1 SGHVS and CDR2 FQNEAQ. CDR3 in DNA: TGTGCCAGCAGCTCAACCGGGACTGGGAAAACCGATGAGCAGTTCTTC. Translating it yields CASSSTGTGKTDEQFF.

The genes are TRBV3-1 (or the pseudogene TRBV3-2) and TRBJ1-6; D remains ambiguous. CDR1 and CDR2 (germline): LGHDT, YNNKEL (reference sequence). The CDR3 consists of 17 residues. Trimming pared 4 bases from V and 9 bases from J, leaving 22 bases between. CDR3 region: CASSPLIGPGSPSPLHF. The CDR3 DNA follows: TGTGCCAGCAGCCCCCTCATAGGGCCCGGGTCGCCTTCACCCCTCCACTTT.

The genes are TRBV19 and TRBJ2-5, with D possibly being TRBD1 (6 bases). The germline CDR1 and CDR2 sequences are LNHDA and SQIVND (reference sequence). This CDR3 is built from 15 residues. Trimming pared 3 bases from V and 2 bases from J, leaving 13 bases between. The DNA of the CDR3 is TGTGCCAGTAGTATTCTCGGGACAAAGCAAGAGACCCAGTACTTC. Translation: CASSILGTKQETQYF.

CDR3 in DNA: TGTGCCACCAGTGATTCAGGCAGGGCGTCGGCCAAAAACATTCAGTACTTC. Translation: CATSDSGRASAKNIQYF. The rearrangement uses TRBV24-1 and TRBJ2-4; D is perhaps TRBD1 (5 bases). Germline V gives CDR1 KGHDR, CDR2 SFDVKD. Trimming cost V 2 bases and J 1 base, with 14 bases left between them. The CDR3 consists of 17 residues.

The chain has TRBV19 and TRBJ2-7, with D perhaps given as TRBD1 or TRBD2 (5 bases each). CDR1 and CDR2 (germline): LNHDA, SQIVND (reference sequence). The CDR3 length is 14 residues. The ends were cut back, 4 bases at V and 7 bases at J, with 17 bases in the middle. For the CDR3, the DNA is TGTGCCAGTAGTACCCAAACAGGTTGGGGGGAGCAGTACTTC. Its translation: CASSTQTGWGEQYF.

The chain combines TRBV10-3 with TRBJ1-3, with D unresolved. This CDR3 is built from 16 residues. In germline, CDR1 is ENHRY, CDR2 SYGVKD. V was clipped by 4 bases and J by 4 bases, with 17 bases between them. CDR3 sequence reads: CAISGGNWGSGNTIYF. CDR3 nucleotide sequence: TGTGCCATCAGTGGTGGGAACTGGGGATCCGGAAACACCATATATTTT.

The CDR3 loop reads CAWSVNRSPNYGYTF. Written as DNA, the CDR3 is TGTGCCTGGAGTGTAAATCGAAGTCCTAACTATGGCTACACCTTC. V is TRBV30 and J is TRBJ1-2; D gene uncertain. The V end lost 0 bases, the J end lost 0 bases, and 11 bases lay between the germline ends. The CDR3 extends over 15 amino acids. CDR1 is GTSNPN and CDR2 is SVGIG in the germline V gene (reference sequence).

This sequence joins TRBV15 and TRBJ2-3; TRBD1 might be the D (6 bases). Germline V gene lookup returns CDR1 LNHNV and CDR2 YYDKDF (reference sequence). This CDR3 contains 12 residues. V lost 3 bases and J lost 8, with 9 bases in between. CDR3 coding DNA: TGTGCCACCAGCAGTCCCAGGGGTACGCAGTATTTT. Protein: CATSSPRGTQYF.